The clone carrying this T cell receptor beta chain has a handful of counts. From the 5' RACE reads, TCRdb called clonotypes with MiXCR, one entry per CDR3 protein. The table lists approximately 410,000 distinct CDR3 sequences, approximately 17% of them singletons. These data are taken from a study of identical twins. Between the trimmed V and J ends, which lost 6 bases and 3 bases, there was a span of 14 bases. This CDR3 contains 14 residues. Looked up from germline, CDR1 is MNHEY and CDR2 is SMNVEV (reference sequence). The gene calls are TRBV27 and TRBJ1-1; D might be TRBD1 (5 bases). The origin of this receptor is a man aged 50-60 years in good health. Material for sequencing was naive T cells sorted from blood. The CDR3 spells CASSRDRSYTEAFF. CDR3 DNA: TGTGCCAGCAGCCGGGACCGAAGCTACACTGAAGCTTTCTTT.